What follows are 13 T cell receptor beta chains derived from one specimen sequenced in a study of T cells in Graves' hyperthyroidism and ophthalmopathy. Amplified TCR beta CDR3 regions came from RNA transcripts. Primed by the HTBI set, a first-round RT-PCR was run on the TCR CDR3. TCRdb called the multiplex PCR reads again in MiXCR, with one record for every CDR3 protein. The top ten clones hold 8.4% of a sample with over 650,000 distinct CDR3 sequences, roughly 15% of them seen once. Sequenced: blood. These receptors originate from a man aged 18 to 29 with Graves' hyperthyroidism.

The sample holds many counts of this clonotype. The rearrangement uses TRBV24-1 and TRBJ1-2; D is unresolved. Germline lookup yields CDR1 KGHDR and CDR2 SFDVKD. Trimming shortened V by 6 bases and J by 6 bases, and 13 bases separated the two germline ends. This CDR3 region has 13 residues. The CDR3 DNA is TGTGCCACCAGTCACAGCGACGGCGATGGCTACACCTTC. Translated, it gives CATSHSDGDGYTF.

The chain is built from TRBV2 and TRBJ2-1, with D perhaps matching TRBD1 or TRBD2 (5 bases each). CDR1 and CDR2 from the germline V gene are SNHLY and FYNNEI. The CDR3 runs to 14 residues. V was cut by 4 bases and J by 10 bases, with 17 bases left in between. The CDR3 is CASSGRPGLGEQFF. The CDR3 DNA sequence: TGTGCCAGCAGTGGACGTCCGGGGCTGGGGGAGCAGTTCTTC.

This clonotype was detected only a few times. J is TRBJ2-1 and V is TRBV7-9; D might be TRBD2 (5 bases). The CDR3 sequence is 18 residues long. V was cut by 5 bases and J by 0 bases, with 20 bases left in between. Germline CDR1 reads SEHNR; CDR2 reads FQNEAQ (reference sequence). The CDR3 DNA reads TGTGCCAGCAGCATGGCGGGCAGACGTCGGGGCTCCTACAATGAGCAGTTCTTC. Translation: CASSMAGRRRGSYNEQFF.

This clonotype was seen a few times. The chain carries TRBV28 and TRBJ2-1; tentative D call: TRBD1 (6 bases). V shed 6 bases and J shed 10 bases, with 13 bases lying between them. The CDR3 totals 12 residues. From germline, CDR1 is MDHEN and CDR2 SYDVKM. In DNA, the CDR3 is TGTGCCAGCAGGCTCCGAGGGGGAGAGCAGTTCTTC. Translation gives CASRLRGGEQFF.

This clonotype was picked up many times. This chain connects TRBV7-8 to TRBJ1-5; 9 bases line up with TRBD1. CDR1 is SGHVS and CDR2 is FQNEAQ in the germline V gene. V gave up 5 bases and J gave up 6 bases; unmatched junction bases: 8. The CDR3 covers 15 residues. The CDR3 loop is CASSPDRGLGQPQHF. DNA for the CDR3: TGTGCCAGCAGCCCGGACAGGGGTCTTGGTCAGCCCCAGCATTTT.

The chain employs TRBV12-3 or TRBV12-4 and TRBJ1-5; unclear D gene. Trimming took off 5 bases at V and 10 bases at J, with 18 bases between the two ends. This CDR3 spans 14 amino acids. CDR3 region: CASSPGRVSAPQHF. DNA of the CDR3: TGTGCCAGCAGTCCCGGACGGGTATCAGCCCCCCAGCATTTT.

This clonotype showed up many times. CDR3 loop: CASSGGGASYEQYF. DNA for the CDR3: TGTGCCAGCAGTGGGGGGGGGGCCTCCTACGAGCAGTACTTC. The chain carries TRBV28 and TRBJ2-7; TRBD2 might be the D (7 bases). The CDR3 contains 14 residues. Deletions cut 5 bases from V and 0 bases from J, with 11 bases between. Germline lookup yields CDR1 MDHEN and CDR2 SYDVKM. The entire variable domain, with the rest obtained from reference TRBV28 and TRBJ2-7, is as follows: DVKVTQSSRYLVKRTGEKVFLECVQDMDHENMFWYRQDPGLGLRLIYFSYDVKMKEKGDIPEGYSVSREKKERFSLILESASTNQTSMYLCASSGGGASYEQYFGPGTRLTVT.

This clonotype was seen once. A much larger clone differs by one base, so this may be a read error. This rearrangement joins TRBV7-3 to TRBJ2-2; TRBD2 is a possible D gene (6 bases). V shed 6 bases and J shed 2 bases, with 10 bases lying between them. This CDR3 has 14 residues. Per the germline V gene, CDR1 is SGHTA and CDR2 is FQGTGA. CDR3 coding DNA: TGTGCCAGCAGATCGGGACTCAACACCGGGGAGCTGTTTTTT. Protein: CASRSGLNTGELFF.

This clonotype was counted a few times. This rearrangement joins TRBV6-2 or TRBV6-3 to TRBJ2-1, with TRBD2 identical over 10 bases. The CDR3 totals 14 residues. Germline trimming cut 7 bases from V and 6 bases from J; bases unmatched to any gene: 6. CDR1 and CDR2 from the germline V gene are MNHEY and SVGEGT. The CDR3 loop reads CASILAGALNEQFF. Written as DNA, the CDR3 is TGTGCCAGCATCCTAGCGGGAGCCCTCAATGAGCAGTTCTTC.

This clonotype was detected ten times or more. The CDR3 sequence: CASSFYHFGSRRGELFF. For the CDR3, the DNA is TGTGCCAGCAGTTTCTACCATTTCGGGTCGCGTCGCGGGGAGCTGTTTTTT. V gene TRBV28 combines with J gene TRBJ2-2, with no clear D. V lost 3 bases to trimming and J lost 7 bases, with 21 bases between them. The CDR3 totals 17 residues. The germline CDR1 and CDR2 sequences are MDHEN and SYDVKM.

The gene calls are TRBV28 and TRBJ1-6, with D possibly TRBD1 on 5 matching bases. Germline CDR1 MDHEN, CDR2 SYDVKM. Trimming left V 5 bases short and J 13 bases short, with 9 bases between. The CDR3 extends over 11 amino acids. The CDR3: CASSLGAPLHF. CDR3 nucleotides: TGTGCCAGCAGTCTCGGGGCGCCCCTCCACTTT.

As to this clonotype: A read error may produce the germline difference seen at one junction end. The chain carries TRBV12-3 or TRBV12-4 and TRBJ2-2; 8 nucleotides agree with TRBD1. The CDR3 loop spans 18 amino acids. Written as DNA, the CDR3 is TGTGCCAGCAGTCCACAGGGGGGTTTGATTAGGAACACCGGGGAGCCGTTTTTT. It is translated as CASSPQGGLIRNTGEPFF.

This chain connects TRBV28 to TRBJ2-4; D uncertain. V was clipped by 7 bases and J by 0 bases, with 19 bases between them. The CDR3 is made up of 17 amino acids. CDR1 is MDHEN and CDR2 is SYDVKM in the germline V gene. CDR3 in DNA: TGTGCCAGCAAACAAGCGAGAGCGAATTTAGCCAAAAACATTCAGTACTTC. Its translation: CASKQARANLAKNIQYF.